A single sample gave rise to the 8 T cell receptor beta chains below, sequenced in a study of blood T cell repertoires in COVID-19. Sequenced by immunoSEQ multiplex PCR; TCRdb stores in-frame clones only, minus some. The sample includes roughly 190,000 clones, about 85% of them seen just once. What was sequenced was peripheral blood. These receptors were taken from a man in his 60s with active or convalescent COVID-19.

The chain is built from TRBV7-9 and TRBJ2-3; D might be TRBD1 (6 bases). Trimming took off 5 bases at V and 0 bases at J, with 15 bases between the two ends. The CDR3 totals 16 residues. Germline lookup yields CDR1 SEHNR and CDR2 FQNEAQ (reference sequence). DNA of the CDR3: TGTGCCAGCAGCCCGAGACAGGCCGTGAGCACAGATACGCAGTATTTT. Protein product: CASSPRQAVSTDTQYF.

The rearrangement uses TRBV25-1 and TRBJ2-1; 10 nucleotides agree with TRBD1. There are 17 residues in the CDR3. Germline trimming cut 2 bases from V and 8 bases from J; bases unmatched to any gene: 12. Germline-derived CDR1 and CDR2 are MGHDK and SYGVNS. The CDR3: CASSEKVRDRGEDEQFF. CDR3 nucleotides: TGTGCCAGCAGTGAAAAGGTAAGGGACAGGGGTGAGGATGAGCAGTTCTTC.

This chain links TRBV19 with TRBJ2-2, with 11 bases matching TRBD2. Germline CDR1 and CDR2: LNHDA and SQIVND (reference sequence). The CDR3 extends over 16 amino acids. V was pared by 3 bases and J by 2 bases, with 2 bases of the junction left unmatched. The CDR3 protein is CASSMTSGDNTGELFF. The DNA for the CDR3 is TGTGCCAGTAGTATGACTAGCGGGGACAACACCGGGGAGCTGTTTTTT.

The chain links TRBV10-3 to TRBJ2-3; the match to TRBD2 covers 8 bases. J was trimmed by 2 bases and V by 10 bases; bases with no gene match: 17. The germline V gene has CDR1 ENHRY and CDR2 SYGVKD. This CDR3 comprises 17 residues. DNA of the CDR3: TGTGCCACCGCTCGGGGGGGCCAAACAGACGCCACAGATACGCAGTATTTT. As protein: CATARGGQTDATDTQYF.

In regard to this clone: Other DNA sequences within the sample encode an identical CDR3. The J gene is TRBJ2-3, the V gene TRBV9; 8 nucleotides match TRBD2. The V gene's germline CDR1 is SGDLS and CDR2 YYNGEE. V was clipped by 3 bases and J by 4 bases; unmatched bases: 4. CDR3 length equals 14 residues. Here the CDR3 reads CASSAGGGPDTQYF. In DNA form, the CDR3 reads TGTGCCAGCAGCGCTGGCGGGGGGCCAGATACGCAGTATTTT. Full variable domain (missing parts from reference TRBV9 and TRBJ2-3): DSGVTQTPKHLITATGQRVTLRCSPRSGDLSVYWYQQSLDQGLQFLIQYYNGEERAKGNILERFSAQQFPDLHSELNLSSLELGDSALYFCASSAGGGPDTQYFGPGTRLTVL.

CDR3 coding DNA: TGTGCCAGCAGTGACTCTGCGGGGGCAAGCACAGATACGCAGTATTTT. This encodes CASSDSAGASTDTQYF. The chain links TRBV6-4 to TRBJ2-3, with D perhaps TRBD2 (7 bases). CDR1 is MRHNA, CDR2 SNTAGT, per germline. The CDR3 sequence is 16 residues long. Trimming removed 0 bases at V and 0 bases at J, with 10 bases between.

This chain joins TRBV28 and TRBJ1-5, with 8 bases matching TRBD1. With V trimmed by 6 bases and J by 5 bases, 9 bases remained unmatched. CDR3 size: 15 residues. Germline CDR1 and CDR2: MDHEN and SYDVKM. This CDR3 reads CASSRTGRLDQPQHF. The CDR3 coding sequence is TGTGCCAGCAGCAGGACAGGGCGTCTGGATCAGCCCCAGCATTTT.

This rearrangement joins TRBV24-1 to TRBJ2-1, with D hard to call. Germline lookup yields CDR1 KGHDR and CDR2 SFDVKD. V lost 4 bases and J 5 bases, leaving 5 bases between the germline ends. The length of the CDR3 is 12 residues. CDR3 DNA sequence: TGTGCCACCAGTGAATACAACAATGAGCAGTTCTTC. It yields the protein CATSEYNNEQFF.